This paragraph covers one TCR beta chain sequence. Its target antigen remains unknown. No base quality values were provided; no much bigger clone lies one nucleotide off. The sample comes from a study of cytomegalovirus exposure and HLA in healthy donors listed by TCRdb under 2017. Regarding the research as a whole: An earlier analysis of some 550 of the donors reported roughly 270 Gb of sequence data and 100 million to 130 million unique TCR beta sequences from about 179 million T cells. Several DR-DQ haplotypes were treated as single units for association and clustering because of strong linkage in the cohort. To predict cytomegalovirus infection status, the study brought together high-throughput TCR immunosequencing, statistical association of individual TCRs with disease status, and machine learning. The aim of the study was to test whether cataloging public T cell receptors could identify signatures of past pathogen exposure. The number of typed donors differed by locus: roughly 620-640 for A, B, C, DRB1 and DQB1; 500 to 550 for DQA1; 606 for DPA1; and around 450 for DPB1. In an earlier analysis of several hundred of the donors, high-throughput TCR beta sequencing was used to judge whether each TCR beta V gene segment behaved as functional or pseudogenic. Every repertoire in the discovery cohort had been generated on one and the same sequencing platform. In the later analysis, no new phenotypic data were used to find candidate immune exposures; instead, reliance was placed on TCR beta sequences and their occurrence across donors. Among the roughly 400 genotyped donors, about 85% belonged to the genetic ancestry cluster associated with self-reported Caucasian donors. A separate validation cohort of approximately 130 different subjects was used in addition to the approximately 670-subject first cohort. About 300 gigabases of sequencing data and tens of millions of unique TCR sequences were included in an early release covering about 620 HLA-typed donors. Across some 400 genotyped donors of the cohort, an average of about 240,000 unique TCR beta nucleotide sequences per donor were sequenced, and roughly a sixth of those sequences were non-productive. Both class I and class II loci were covered by HLA typing, at four-digit resolution. A later analysis re-analyzed previously published TCR beta repertoires from 666 donors and added high-resolution HLA genotyping to study TCR occurrence patterns. The T cell repertoires of several hundred subjects were profiled by immunosequencing and related to cytomegalovirus serostatus. Donor age, sex, ethnicity and CMV serostatus were collected together with the repertoire data. Genome-wide SNP genotypes for about 65% of the 666 donors were used in a later genetic analysis, which treated that subset as a discovery cohort.

Overall study results and their limits: In a later analysis, 16,951 TCR beta sequences were associated with specific HLA alleles at a false discovery rate of 0.05. In a later analysis, most CMV-associated TCR beta chains were found to appear HLA-restricted, with HLA associations seemingly driven largely by CMV exposure. When HLA alleles, especially DR and DQ, strongly co-occurred, attributing TCR associations to individual alleles was difficult. A later analysis found that TCR association rates varied across HLA loci, with DRB1 alleles showing the most associated TCRs and HLA-C alleles the fewest. A cluster of highly shared sequence variants was judged likely to represent a technical artifact of the sequencing pipeline. In vitro tests confirmed that three of the cytomegalovirus-associated TCR beta chains recognize cytomegalovirus antigens. A further reported finding was that TCR beta sequences accurately predicted the HLA-A and HLA-B alleles for most subjects in the first cohort. In a later genetic analysis, a missense DCLRE1C variant was associated with V-gene and J-gene trimming of TCR beta chains, and the association was replicated in an independent cohort. A later genetic analysis reported fewer N-insertions in productive TCRs among donors in an Asian-associated ancestry cluster than the approximately 700-donor mean. In an earlier analysis of a few hundred of the donors, most TCR beta V segments were observed in productive rearrangements about 87% or about 30% of the time, broadly matching IMGT annotations. Across donors, most TCR sequences were observed very rarely, whereas some public TCRs were present in many individuals. Because counts were too low, 15 to 20 rarely observed V segments, including chromosome 9 orphons, were left out of the earlier analysis of some 600 of the donors. A later analysis found that HLA-associated TCR beta chains were more clonally expanded and had lower generation probabilities than equally common non-associated chains. The study gave a list of about 170 TCR beta chains associated with cytomegalovirus. Several of the top co-occurrence clusters appeared to be linked to parvovirus B19, influenza, CMV and Epstein-Barr virus, according to a later analysis. According to the authors, the approach could potentially be generalized to other disease states and immunological phenotypes. The classifier was reported to diagnose cytomegalovirus status with high specificity and sensitivity in both the original and validation cohorts. Immune exposure information for the cohort was limited to CMV serostatus. Linkage disequilibrium might explain the correlated functional status among segregating V segments, but an unknown experimental factor could not be ruled out. HLA typing was unavailable for some donors at each locus, so association tests used only the typed subset. Only TCR beta chains were sequenced in this cohort, and the absence of alpha or paired-chain data limited detectable features. Sequencing depth was assumed to be roughly uniform across donors in the presence/absence analyses, though that assumption may not hold.

The library was produced with the immunoSEQ multiplex PCR assay. A mixture of 60 forward primers for TCR Vbeta segments and 13 reverse primers for TCR Jbeta segments was used in the multiplex PCR. Amplification of the CDR3 region of rearranged TCR beta genes was performed with a multiplex PCR assay on genomic DNA. Amplified TCR beta libraries were sequenced as 87-base-pair reads on the Illumina HiSeq System. Regarding the original processing steps: In a later analysis, 80 million or so unique TCR beta chains were counted across the 690 or so repertoires, and roughly 11 million of these chains were shared by at least two donors. Raw reads were error-corrected and collapsed into unique sequences with a nearest-neighbor algorithm that merged closely related sequences to remove PCR and sequencing errors. CDR3 sequences were aligned to IMGT reference sequences to assign V, D and J gene segments. For a sequence to be retained, a match of at least six nucleotides was required to both a V gene segment and a J gene segment. Rearrangements were called productive when the CDR3 lacked stop codons and stayed in frame with V and J; all others were non-productive. Following IMGT convention, CDR3 was defined as the stretch from the second conserved V-encoded cysteine up to the conserved J-encoded phenylalanine. Sequences without an unambiguous match to a single V gene segment were excluded from the earlier analysis of 500 to 700 of the donors. In an earlier analysis of 587 of the donors, a V segment was called functional when productive rearrangements were above 56.7%, and segregating when the standard deviation between donors exceeded 5%. A statistical classification framework was developed to diagnose cytomegalovirus status using the catalog of TCR beta chain sequences. In a later analysis, V and J genes were assigned by comparing TCR nucleotide sequences against IMGT/GENE-DB human TR gene sequences. The TCRdist pipeline was used in a later analysis to assign CDR3 sequences and most-parsimonious VDJ recombination scenarios. In a later analysis, each TCR beta chain was defined by its CDR3 amino acid sequence together with its V-gene family, and reads lacking a unique V-gene family were excluded. As a way to deal with suspected cross-contamination and a sequencing artifact, a later analysis dropped approximately 590 nucleotide sequences that were highly shared and had low generation probability. In a later analysis, a clonal expansion index was calculated for each public chain from normalized within-repertoire ranks of inferred template counts. In a later analysis, generation probabilities were computed with a VDJ recombination model fitted to out-of-frame rearrangements, and the resulting probabilities were checked against IGoR. Hypergeometric tests were used in a later analysis to score TCR-TCR, TCR-HLA and TCR-CMV co-occurrence, with a repertoire-size bias correction applied to the TCR pairs. False discovery rates were estimated in a later analysis by permuting HLA or CMV assignments 20 times. In a later analysis, co-occurring TCRs were grouped using DBSCAN, with TCRdist sequence similarity added in when clustering inside HLA-allele-positive subsets. For co-occurrence clustering, repertoires with fewer than 30,000 or more than 120,000 public chains were excluded, along with roughly five repertoires with anomalous nucleotide sharing. Here the immuneACCESS table is served through TCRdb, limited to in-frame sequences with V and J called. Missing clones are a known gap in these copies; in checked studies unresolved V genes cover under half, and the rest lacks a known reason. V and J calls and clone size follow that table, whereas D and trimming were derived from the DNA. The sample contains under 90,000 clones, under 80% of them found a single time. In total, the top ten clones hold more than 8% of the sample.

The cohort was made up of about 670 healthy bone marrow donors. At the time of sampling, all cohort members were nominally healthy, though unrecorded immune exposures were likely present. The donor tested CMV seropositive, placing the donor among the 250 to 350 seropositive members of the cohort. A peripheral blood sample was collected from each donor, and TCR beta sequencing was performed on peripheral blood mononuclear cells. The Qiagen DNeasy Blood Extraction Kit was used to extract genomic DNA from the blood cell samples. The receptor was derived from a man aged 35 to 55 in good health and CMV-seropositive. Input material: PBMCs.

The bases read TGTGCCAGCAGCCTAACAGGGAGAAACCAGCCCCAGCATTTT. This is translated as CASSLTGRNQPQHF. The rearranged segments are TRBV2 and TRBJ1-5; TRBD1 could be the D gene, as 6 bases match. The cysteine opens and the phenylalanine closes a CDR3 of 14 amino acids. Only the CDR3 portion is preserved as DNA: 42 bases, with reading frame beginning at the first base. Looking up the germline V gene yields CDR1 SNHLY and CDR2 FYNNEI. V is shortened by 6 bases, J by 7 bases, and the region joining them spans 16 bases.